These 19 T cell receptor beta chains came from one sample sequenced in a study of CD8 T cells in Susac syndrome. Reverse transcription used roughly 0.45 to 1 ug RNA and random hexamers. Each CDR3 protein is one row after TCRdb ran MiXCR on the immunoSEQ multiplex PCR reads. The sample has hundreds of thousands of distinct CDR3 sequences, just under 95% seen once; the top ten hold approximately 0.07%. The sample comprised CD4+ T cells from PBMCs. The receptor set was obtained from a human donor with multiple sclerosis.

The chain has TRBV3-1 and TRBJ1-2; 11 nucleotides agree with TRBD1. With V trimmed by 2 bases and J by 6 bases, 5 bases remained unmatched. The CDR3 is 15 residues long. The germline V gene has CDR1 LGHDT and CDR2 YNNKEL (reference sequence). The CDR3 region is CASSQRTGGADGYTF. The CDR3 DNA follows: TGTGCCAGCAGCCAACGGACAGGGGGCGCGGATGGCTACACCTTC. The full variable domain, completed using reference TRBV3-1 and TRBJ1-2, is DTAVSQTPKYLVTQMGNDKSIKCEQNLGHDTMYWYKQDSKKFLKIMFSYNNKELIINETVPNRFSPKSPDKAHLNLHINSLELGDSAVYFCASSQRTGGADGYTFGSGTRLTVV.

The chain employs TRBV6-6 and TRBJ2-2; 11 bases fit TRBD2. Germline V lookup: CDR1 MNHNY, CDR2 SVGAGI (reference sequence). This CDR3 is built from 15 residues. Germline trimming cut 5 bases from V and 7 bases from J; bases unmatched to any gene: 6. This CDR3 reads CASSPSGGHSGELFF. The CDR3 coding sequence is TGTGCCAGCAGTCCTAGCGGGGGGCATAGCGGGGAGCTGTTTTTT.

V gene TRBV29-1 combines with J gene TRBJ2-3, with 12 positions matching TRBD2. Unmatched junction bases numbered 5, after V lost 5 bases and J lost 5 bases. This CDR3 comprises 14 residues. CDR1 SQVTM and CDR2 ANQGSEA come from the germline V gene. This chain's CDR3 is CSVLAGGHGDTQYF. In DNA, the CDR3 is TGCAGCGTTCTAGCGGGGGGGCATGGAGATACGCAGTATTTT.

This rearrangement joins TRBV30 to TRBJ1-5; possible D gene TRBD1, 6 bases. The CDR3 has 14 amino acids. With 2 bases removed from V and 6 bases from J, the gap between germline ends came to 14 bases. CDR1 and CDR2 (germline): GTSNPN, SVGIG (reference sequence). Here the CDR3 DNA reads TGTGCCTGGAGTACAACTACAGGGCTTCAGCCCCAGCATTTT. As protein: CAWSTTTGLQPQHF.

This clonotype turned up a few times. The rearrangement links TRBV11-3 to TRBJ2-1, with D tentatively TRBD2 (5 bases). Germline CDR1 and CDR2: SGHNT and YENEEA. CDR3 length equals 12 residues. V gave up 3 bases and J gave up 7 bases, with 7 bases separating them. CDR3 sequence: CASSFRGNEQFF. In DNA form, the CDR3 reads TGTGCCAGCAGCTTCCGGGGAAATGAGCAGTTCTTC. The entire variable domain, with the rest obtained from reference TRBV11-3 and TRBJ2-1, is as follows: EAGVVQSPRYKIIEKKQPVAFWCNPISGHNTLYWYLQNLGQGPELLIRYENEEAVDDSQLPKDRFSAERLKGVDSTLKIQPAELGDSAVYLCASSFRGNEQFFGPGTRLTVL.

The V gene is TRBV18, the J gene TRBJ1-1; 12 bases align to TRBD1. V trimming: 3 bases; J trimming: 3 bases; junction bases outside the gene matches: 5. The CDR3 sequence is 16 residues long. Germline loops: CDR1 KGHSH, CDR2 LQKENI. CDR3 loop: CASSPMGTGGYTEAFF. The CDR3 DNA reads TGTGCCAGCTCACCCATGGGGACAGGGGGCTACACTGAAGCTTTCTTT.

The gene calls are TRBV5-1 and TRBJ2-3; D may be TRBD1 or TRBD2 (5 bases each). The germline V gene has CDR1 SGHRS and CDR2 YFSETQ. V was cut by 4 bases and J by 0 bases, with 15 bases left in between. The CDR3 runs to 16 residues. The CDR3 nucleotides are TGCGCCAGCAGCCCTCAAGGGGACGCTAGCACAGATACGCAGTATTTT. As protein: CASSPQGDASTDTQYF.

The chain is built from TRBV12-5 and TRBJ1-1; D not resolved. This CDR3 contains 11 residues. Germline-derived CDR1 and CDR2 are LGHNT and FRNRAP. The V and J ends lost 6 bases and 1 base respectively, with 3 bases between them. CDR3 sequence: CASGPNTEAFF. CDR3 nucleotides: TGTGCTAGTGGCCCGAACACTGAAGCTTTCTTT.

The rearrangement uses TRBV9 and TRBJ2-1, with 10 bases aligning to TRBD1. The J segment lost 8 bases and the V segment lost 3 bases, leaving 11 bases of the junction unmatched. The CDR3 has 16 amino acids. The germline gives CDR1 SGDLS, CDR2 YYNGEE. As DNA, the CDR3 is TGTGCCAGCAGCGACGAGGGGACAGGGGCTAGAGATGAGCAGTTCTTC. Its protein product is CASSDEGTGARDEQFF.

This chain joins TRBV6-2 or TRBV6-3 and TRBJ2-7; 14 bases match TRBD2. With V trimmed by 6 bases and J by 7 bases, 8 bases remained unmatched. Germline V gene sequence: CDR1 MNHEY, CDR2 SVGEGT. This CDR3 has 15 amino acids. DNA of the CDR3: TGTGCCAGCAGCCAGGGACTAGCGGGAGTTGGGGAGCAGTACGTC. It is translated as CASSQGLAGVGEQYV.

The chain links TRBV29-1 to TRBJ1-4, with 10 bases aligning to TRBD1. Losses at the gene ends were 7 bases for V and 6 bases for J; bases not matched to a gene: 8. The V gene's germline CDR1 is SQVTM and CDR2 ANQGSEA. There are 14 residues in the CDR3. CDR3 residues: CSGATGGFYEKLFF. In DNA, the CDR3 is TGCAGCGGTGCGACAGGGGGCTTTTATGAAAAACTGTTTTTT.

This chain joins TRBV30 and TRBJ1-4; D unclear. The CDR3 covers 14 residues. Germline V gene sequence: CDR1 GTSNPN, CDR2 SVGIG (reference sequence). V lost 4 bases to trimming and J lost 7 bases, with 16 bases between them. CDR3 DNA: TGTGCCTGGATGCTTGGGTTAAGCGGTGAAAAACTGTTTTTT. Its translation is CAWMLGLSGEKLFF.

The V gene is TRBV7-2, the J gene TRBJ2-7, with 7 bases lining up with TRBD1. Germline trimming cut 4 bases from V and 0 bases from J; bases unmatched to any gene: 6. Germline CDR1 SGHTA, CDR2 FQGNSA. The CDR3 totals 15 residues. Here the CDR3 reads CASSYSGTDSYEQYF. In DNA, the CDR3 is TGTGCCAGCAGCTACTCCGGGACAGACTCCTACGAGCAGTACTTC.

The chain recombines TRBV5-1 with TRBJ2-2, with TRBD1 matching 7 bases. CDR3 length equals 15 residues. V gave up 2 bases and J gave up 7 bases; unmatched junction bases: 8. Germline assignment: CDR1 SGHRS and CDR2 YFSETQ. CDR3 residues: CASSFPTGNGGELFF. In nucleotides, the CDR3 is TGCGCCAGCAGCTTCCCGACAGGGAACGGCGGGGAGCTGTTTTTT.

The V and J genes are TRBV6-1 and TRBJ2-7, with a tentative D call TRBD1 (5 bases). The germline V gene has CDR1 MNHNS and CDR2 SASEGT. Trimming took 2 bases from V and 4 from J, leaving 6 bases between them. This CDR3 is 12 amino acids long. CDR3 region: CASSEKGYEQYV. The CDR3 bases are TGTGCCAGCAGTGAAAAGGGGTACGAGCAGTACGTC.

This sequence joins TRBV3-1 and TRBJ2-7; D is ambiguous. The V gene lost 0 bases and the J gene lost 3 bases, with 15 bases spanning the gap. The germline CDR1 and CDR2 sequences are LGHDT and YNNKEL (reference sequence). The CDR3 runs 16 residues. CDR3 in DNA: TGTGCCAGCAGCCAAGAATTTAATCTTGGCATCTACGAGCAGTACTTC. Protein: CASSQEFNLGIYEQYF.

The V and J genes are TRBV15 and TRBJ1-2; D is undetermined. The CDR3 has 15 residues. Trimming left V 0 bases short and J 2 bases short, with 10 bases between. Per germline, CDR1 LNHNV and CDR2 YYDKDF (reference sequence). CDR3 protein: CATSRDIGANYGYTF. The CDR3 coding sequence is TGTGCCACCAGCAGAGATATAGGTGCCAACTATGGCTACACCTTC.

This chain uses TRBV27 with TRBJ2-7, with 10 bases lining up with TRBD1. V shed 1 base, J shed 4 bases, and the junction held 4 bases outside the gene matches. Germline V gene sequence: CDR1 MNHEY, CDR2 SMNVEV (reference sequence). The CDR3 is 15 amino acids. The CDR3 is CASSLFRDRGYEQYF. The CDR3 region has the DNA TGTGCCAGCAGTTTATTCCGGGACAGGGGTTACGAGCAGTACTTC.

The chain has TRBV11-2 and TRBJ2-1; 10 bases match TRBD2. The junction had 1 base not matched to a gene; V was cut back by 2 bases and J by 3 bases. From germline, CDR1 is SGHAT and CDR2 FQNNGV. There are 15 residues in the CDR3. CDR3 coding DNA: TGTGCCAGCAGCTTACTAGCGGGGGTCTACAATGAGCAGTTCTTC. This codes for CASSLLAGVYNEQFF.